This T cell receptor beta chain was profiled in a study of T-cell reconstitution after alpha-beta-depleted transplantation in children. This clonotype was observed many times. The CDR3 loop spans 11 amino acids. Trimming left V 7 bases short and J 1 base short, with 2 bases between. The germline V gene has CDR1 MNHEY and CDR2 SMNVEV (reference sequence). During its preparation, the TCRbeta library received unique molecular identifiers. TCRdb itself ran the PCR reads through MiXCR, one entry per CDR3 protein. The sample records about 240,000 distinct CDR3 sequences, about 12% being singletons. Material: PBMCs from the stem cell graft donor, obtained from the stem cell graft. This chain connects TRBV27 to TRBJ2-1; D gene unclear. The TCR comes from a human donor who donated a stem cell graft to a child with acute lymphoblastic leukemia. CDR3 DNA: TGTGCCAGCATGTCCTACAATGAGCAGTTCTTC. Encoded protein: CASMSYNEQFF.